This T cell receptor beta chain emerged from a study of T cell responses to AZD1222 COVID-19 vaccine. Study-wide results and caveats: AZD1222 recipients seropositive at baseline numbered only six or seven. CD4 TCRs linked to vaccination spanned spike, dominating at 160-218 and 743-854. Donors in the cohort were predominantly white British and more often female, and clonal diversity was possibly underestimated. Spike-specific TCR repertoires showed rising breadth and depth after two AZD1222 doses.

To note about this clone: Antigen specificity is unknown.

Libraries were prepared by immunoSEQ multiplex PCR; TCRdb keeps only in-frame clonotypes and omits some of them. In the table there are roughly 120,000 clones, 80% to 85% of which are singletons. Germline loops: CDR1 MNHNS, CDR2 SASEGT. Trimming pared 2 bases from V and 3 bases from J, leaving 14 bases between. This CDR3 spans 15 amino acids. The V call is TRBV6-1, the J call TRBJ2-7; maybe TRBD1 (5 bases). The sequences come from peripheral blood, collected on day 0 of AZD1222 vaccination. This receptor was taken from an adult in good health. This CDR3 reads CASSELQVARYEQYF. Written as DNA, the CDR3 is TGTGCCAGCAGTGAATTACAGGTTGCCCGCTACGAGCAGTACTTC.